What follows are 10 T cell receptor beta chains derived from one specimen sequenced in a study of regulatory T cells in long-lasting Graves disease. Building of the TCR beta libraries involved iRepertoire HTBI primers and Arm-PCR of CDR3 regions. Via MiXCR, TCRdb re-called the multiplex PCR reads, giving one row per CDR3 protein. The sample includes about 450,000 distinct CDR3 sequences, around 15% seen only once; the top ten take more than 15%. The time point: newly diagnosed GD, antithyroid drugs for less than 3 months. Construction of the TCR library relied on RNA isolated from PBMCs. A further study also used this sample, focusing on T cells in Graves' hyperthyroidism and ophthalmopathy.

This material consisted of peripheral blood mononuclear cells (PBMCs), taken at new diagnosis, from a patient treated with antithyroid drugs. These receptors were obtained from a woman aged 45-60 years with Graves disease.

The CDR3 reads CASSIDAGAPSNQPQHF. In nucleotides, the CDR3 is TGTGCCAGTAGTATAGACGCGGGGGCACCTAGCAATCAGCCCCAGCATTTT. This rearrangement joins TRBV19 to TRBJ1-5, with D perhaps matching TRBD1 (6 bases). Trimming left V 0 bases short and J 0 bases short, with 12 bases between. The CDR3 runs to 17 residues. Germline V gene data show CDR1 as LNHDA and CDR2 as SQIVND (reference sequence).

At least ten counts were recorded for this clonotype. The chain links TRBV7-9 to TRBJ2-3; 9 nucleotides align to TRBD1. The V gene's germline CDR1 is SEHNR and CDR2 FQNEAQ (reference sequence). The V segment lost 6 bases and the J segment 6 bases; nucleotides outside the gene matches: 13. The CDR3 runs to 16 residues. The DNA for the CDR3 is TGTGCCAGCAGTGGGGTCTCGGACAGGGGATGGGATACGCAGTATTTT. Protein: CASSGVSDRGWDTQYF.

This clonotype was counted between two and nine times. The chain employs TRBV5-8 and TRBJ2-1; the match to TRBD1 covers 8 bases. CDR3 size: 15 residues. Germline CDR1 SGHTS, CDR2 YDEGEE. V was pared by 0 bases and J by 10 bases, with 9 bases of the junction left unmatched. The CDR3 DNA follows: TGTGCCAGCAGCTTGGGCAGGGGGCTAGGGGTGGAGCAGTTCTTC. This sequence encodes CASSLGRGLGVEQFF.

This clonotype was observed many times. The DNA of the CDR3 is TGTGCCAGCAGTTTACCTGGCGGGGGCTACACCTTC. Translation: CASSLPGGGYTF. This chain links TRBV28 with TRBJ1-2; D unresolved. This CDR3 is 12 amino acids long. Trimming left V 2 bases short and J 8 bases short, with 9 bases between. The V gene's germline CDR1 is MDHEN and CDR2 SYDVKM.

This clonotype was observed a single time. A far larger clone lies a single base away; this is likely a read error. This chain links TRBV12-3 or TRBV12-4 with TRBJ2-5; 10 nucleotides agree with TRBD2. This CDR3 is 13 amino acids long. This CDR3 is CASSIAGGLAQYF. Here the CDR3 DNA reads TGTGCCAGCAGTATAGCGGGAGGTCTCGCGCAGTACTTC.

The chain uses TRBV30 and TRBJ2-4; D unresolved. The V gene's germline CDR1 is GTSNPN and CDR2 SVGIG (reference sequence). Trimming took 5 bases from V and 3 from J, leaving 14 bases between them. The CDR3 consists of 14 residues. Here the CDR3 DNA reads TGTGCCTGGGCCAGGTATCAAGTCAAAAACATTCAGTACTTC. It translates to CAWARYQVKNIQYF.

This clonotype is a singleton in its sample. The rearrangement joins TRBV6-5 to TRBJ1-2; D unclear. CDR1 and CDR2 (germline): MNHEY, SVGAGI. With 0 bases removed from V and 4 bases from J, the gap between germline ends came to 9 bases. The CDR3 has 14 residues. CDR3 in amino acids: CASSYSSKSYGYTF. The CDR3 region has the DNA TGTGCCAGCAGTTACTCGAGCAAGAGCTATGGCTACACCTTC.

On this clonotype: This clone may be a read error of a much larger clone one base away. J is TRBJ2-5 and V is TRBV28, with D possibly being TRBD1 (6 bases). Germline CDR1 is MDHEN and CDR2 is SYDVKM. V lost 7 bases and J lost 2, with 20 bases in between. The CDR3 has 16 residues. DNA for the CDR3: TGTGCCAGCAATTTCCCCGGACAGCTTCGGCAAGAGACCCAGTACTTC. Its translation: CASNFPGQLRQETQYF.

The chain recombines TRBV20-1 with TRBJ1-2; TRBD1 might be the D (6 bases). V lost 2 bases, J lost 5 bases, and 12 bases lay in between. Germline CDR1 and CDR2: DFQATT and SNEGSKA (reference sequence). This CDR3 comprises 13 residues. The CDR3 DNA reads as TGCAGTGCTAGAACCCGGGGGGCGTATGGCTACACCTTC. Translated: CSARTRGAYGYTF.

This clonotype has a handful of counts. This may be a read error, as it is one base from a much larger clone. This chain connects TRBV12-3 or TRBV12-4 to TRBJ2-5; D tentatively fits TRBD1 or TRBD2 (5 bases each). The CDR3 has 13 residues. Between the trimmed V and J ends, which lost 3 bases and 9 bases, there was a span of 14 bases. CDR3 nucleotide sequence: TGTGCCAGCAGTTTTCAGGGTGAGGAGGCCCAGTACTTC. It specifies CASSFQGEEAQYF.